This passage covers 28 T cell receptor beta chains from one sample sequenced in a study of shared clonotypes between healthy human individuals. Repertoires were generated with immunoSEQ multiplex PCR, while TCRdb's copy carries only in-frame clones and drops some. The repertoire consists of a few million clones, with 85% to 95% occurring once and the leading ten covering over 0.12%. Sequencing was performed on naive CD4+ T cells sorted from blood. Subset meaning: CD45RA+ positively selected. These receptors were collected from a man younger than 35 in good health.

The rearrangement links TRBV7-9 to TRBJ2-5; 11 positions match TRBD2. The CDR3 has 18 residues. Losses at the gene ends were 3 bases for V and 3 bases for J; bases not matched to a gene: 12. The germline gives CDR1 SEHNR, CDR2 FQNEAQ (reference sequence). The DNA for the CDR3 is TGTGCCAGCAGCTTTCGAAGGCCGGGACTAGCGGAAAAAGAGACCCAGTACTTC. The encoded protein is CASSFRRPGLAEKETQYF.

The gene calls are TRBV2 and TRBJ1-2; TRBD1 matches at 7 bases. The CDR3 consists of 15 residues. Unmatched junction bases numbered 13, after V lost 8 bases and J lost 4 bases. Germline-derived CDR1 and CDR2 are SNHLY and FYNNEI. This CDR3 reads CASRGTAGNSYGYTF. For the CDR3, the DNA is TGTGCCAGCCGGGGGACAGCAGGAAACAGCTATGGCTACACCTTC.

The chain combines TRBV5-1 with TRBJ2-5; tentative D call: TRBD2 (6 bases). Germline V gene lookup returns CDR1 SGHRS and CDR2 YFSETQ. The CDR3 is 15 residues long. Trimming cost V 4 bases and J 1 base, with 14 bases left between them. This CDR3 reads CASSPTLASQETQYF. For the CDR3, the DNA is TGCGCCAGCAGCCCGACGCTAGCGTCCCAAGAGACCCAGTACTTC.

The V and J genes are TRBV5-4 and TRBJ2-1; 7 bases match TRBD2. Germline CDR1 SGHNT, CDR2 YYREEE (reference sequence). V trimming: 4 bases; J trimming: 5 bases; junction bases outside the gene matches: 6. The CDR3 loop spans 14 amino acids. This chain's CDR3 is CASSPGGKDNEQFF. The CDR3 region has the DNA TGTGCCAGCAGCCCGGGGGGAAAGGACAATGAGCAGTTCTTC.

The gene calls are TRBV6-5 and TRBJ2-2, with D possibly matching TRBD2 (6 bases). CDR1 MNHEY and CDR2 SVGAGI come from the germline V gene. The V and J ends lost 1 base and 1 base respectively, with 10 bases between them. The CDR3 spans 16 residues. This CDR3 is CASSYFGTQNTGELFF. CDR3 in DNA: TGTGCCAGCAGTTACTTCGGGACTCAGAACACCGGGGAGCTGTTTTTT.

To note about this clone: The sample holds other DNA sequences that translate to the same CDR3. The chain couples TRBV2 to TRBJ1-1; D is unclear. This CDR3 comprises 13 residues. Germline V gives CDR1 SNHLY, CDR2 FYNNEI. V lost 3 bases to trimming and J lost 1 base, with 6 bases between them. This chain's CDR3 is CASSEVPNTEAFF. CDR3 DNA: TGTGCCAGCAGTGAGGTCCCGAACACTGAAGCTTTCTTT.

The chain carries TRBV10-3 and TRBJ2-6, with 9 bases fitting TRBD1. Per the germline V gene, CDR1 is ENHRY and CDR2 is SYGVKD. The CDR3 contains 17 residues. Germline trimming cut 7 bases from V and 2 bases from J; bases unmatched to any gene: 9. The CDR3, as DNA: TGTGCCATCACTACGGGACAGGGTTCGGCTGGGGCCAACGTCCTGACTTTC. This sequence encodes CAITTGQGSAGANVLTF.

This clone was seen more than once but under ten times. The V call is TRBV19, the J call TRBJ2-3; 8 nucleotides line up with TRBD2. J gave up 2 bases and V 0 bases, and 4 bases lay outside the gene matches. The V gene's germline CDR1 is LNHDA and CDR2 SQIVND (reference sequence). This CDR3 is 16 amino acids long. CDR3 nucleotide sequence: TGTGCCAGTAGTATAGACGCTAGCGGGCCCACAGATACGCAGTATTTT. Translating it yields CASSIDASGPTDTQYF.

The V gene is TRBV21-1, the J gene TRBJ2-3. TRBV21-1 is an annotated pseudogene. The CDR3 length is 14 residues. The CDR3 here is CASSRGRDDDTQYF. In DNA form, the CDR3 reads TGTGCCAGCAGCAGGGGACGGGATGATGATACGCAGTATTTT.

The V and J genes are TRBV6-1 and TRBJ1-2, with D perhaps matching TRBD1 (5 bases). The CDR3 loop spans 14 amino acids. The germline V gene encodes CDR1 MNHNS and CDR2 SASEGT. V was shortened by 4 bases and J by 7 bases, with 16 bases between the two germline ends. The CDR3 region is CASSALVDIGGYTF. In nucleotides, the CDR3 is TGTGCCAGCAGTGCCCTCGTGGACATCGGTGGCTACACCTTC.

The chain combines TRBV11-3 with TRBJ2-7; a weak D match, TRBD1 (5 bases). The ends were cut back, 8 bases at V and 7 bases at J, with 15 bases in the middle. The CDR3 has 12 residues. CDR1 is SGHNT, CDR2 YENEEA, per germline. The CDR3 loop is CASLRGGREQYF. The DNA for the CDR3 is TGTGCCAGCCTTAGGGGCGGTAGGGAGCAGTACTTC.

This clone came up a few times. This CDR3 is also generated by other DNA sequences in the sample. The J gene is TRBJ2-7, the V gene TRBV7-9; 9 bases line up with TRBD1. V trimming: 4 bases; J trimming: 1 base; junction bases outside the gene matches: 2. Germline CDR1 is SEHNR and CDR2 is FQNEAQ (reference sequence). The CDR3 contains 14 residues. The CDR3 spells CASSSGTGSYEQYF. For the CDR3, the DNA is TGTGCCAGCAGCTCCGGGACAGGGTCCTACGAGCAGTACTTC.

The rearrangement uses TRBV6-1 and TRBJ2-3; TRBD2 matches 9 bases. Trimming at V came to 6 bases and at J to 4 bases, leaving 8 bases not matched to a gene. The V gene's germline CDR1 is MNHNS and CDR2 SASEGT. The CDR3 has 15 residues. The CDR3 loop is CASSAGGGAPDTQYF. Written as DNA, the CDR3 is TGTGCCAGCAGCGCTGGCGGGGGGGCCCCAGATACGCAGTATTTT.

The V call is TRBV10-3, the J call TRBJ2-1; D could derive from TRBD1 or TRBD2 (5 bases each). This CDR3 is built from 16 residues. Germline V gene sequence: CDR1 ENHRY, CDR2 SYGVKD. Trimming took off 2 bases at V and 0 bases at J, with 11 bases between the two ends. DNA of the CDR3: TGTGCCATCAGTGAGGGGGGATTTAGCTCCTACAATGAGCAGTTCTTC. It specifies CAISEGGFSSYNEQFF.

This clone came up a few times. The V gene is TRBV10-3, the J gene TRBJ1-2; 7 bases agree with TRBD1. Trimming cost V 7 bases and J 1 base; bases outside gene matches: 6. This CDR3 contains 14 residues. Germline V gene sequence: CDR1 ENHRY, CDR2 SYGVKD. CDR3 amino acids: CAITEGAHNYGYTF. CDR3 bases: TGTGCCATCACCGAGGGGGCTCATAACTATGGCTACACCTTC.

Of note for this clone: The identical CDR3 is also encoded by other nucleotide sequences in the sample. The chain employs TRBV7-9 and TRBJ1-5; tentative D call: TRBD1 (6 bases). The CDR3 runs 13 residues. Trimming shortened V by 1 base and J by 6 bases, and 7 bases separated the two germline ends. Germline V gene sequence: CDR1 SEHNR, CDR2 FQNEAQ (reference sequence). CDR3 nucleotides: TGTGCCAGCAGCTTAGTAGGGGGTCAGCCCCAGCATTTT. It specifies CASSLVGGQPQHF.

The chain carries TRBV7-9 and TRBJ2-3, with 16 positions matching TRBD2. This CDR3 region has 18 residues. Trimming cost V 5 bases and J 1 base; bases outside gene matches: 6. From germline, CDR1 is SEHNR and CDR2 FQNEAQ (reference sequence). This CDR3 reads CASSPGTSGRARTDTQYF. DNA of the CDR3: TGTGCCAGCAGCCCAGGGACTAGCGGGAGGGCCCGCACAGATACGCAGTATTTT. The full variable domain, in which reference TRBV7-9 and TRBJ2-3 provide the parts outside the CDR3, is DTGVSQNPRHKITKRGQNVTFRCDPISEHNRLYWYRQTLGQGPEFLTYFQNEAQLEKSRLLSDRFSAERPKGSFSTLEIQRTEQGDSAMYLCASSPGTSGRARTDTQYFGPGTRLTVL.

The CDR3 here is CASSVRTSGGASGELFF. The CDR3 region has the DNA TGTGCCAGCAGTGTTAGGACTAGCGGGGGGGCCTCCGGGGAGCTGTTTTTT. The genes are TRBV6-4 and TRBJ2-2, with 15 bases that match TRBD2. CDR3 length equals 17 residues. The ends lost 4 bases at V and 6 bases at J; junction bases unmatched: 6. CDR1 is MRHNA, CDR2 SNTAGT, per germline.

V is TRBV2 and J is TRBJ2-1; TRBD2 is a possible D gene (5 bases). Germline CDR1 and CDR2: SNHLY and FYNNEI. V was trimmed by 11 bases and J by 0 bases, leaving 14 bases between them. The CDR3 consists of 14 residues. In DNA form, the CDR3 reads TGTGCCTCAGCAGCGGAGAGCTCCTACAATGAGCAGTTCTTC. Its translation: CASAAESSYNEQFF.

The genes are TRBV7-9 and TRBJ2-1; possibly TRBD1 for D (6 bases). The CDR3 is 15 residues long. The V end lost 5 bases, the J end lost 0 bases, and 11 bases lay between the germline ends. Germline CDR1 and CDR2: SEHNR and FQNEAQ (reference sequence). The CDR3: CASSAGVSSYNEQFF. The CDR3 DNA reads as TGTGCCAGCAGCGCAGGGGTTAGCTCCTACAATGAGCAGTTCTTC.

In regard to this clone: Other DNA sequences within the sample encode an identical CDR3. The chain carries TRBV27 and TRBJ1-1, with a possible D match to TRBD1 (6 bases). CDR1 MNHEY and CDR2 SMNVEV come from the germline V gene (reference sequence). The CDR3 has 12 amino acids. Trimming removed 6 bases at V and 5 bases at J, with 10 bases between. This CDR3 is CASSRQGTEAFF. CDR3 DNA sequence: TGTGCCAGCAGCCGCCAGGGGACTGAAGCTTTCTTT.

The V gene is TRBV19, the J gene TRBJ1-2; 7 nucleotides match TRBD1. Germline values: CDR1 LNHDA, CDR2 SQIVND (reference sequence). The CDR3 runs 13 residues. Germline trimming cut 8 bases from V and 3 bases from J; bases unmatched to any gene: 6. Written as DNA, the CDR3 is TGTGCCAGTCGAAAGGGGGCGGACTATGGCTACACCTTC. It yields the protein CASRKGADYGYTF.

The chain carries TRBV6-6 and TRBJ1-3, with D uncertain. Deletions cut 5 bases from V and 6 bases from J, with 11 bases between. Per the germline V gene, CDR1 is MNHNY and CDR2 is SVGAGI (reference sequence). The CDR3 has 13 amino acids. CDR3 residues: CASSPREVNTIYF. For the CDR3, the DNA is TGTGCCAGCAGTCCTCGGGAGGTAAACACCATATATTTT.

This CDR3 is CASSLALADAYEQYF. Here the CDR3 DNA reads TGTGCCAGCAGCTTAGCCCTAGCGGACGCCTACGAGCAGTACTTC. V is TRBV11-2 and J is TRBJ2-7; 7 nucleotides align to TRBD2. This CDR3 contains 15 residues. Germline CDR1 is SGHAT and CDR2 is FQNNGV. J lost 2 bases, V lost 1 base, and 5 bases had no gene match.

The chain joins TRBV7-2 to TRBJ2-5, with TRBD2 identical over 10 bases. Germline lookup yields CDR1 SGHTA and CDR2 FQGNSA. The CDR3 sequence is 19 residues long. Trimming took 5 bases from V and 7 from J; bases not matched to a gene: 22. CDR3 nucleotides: TGTGCCAGCAGCCCGGATAGAGTAGGTTCTAGCGGGAGTCGGGGGACCCAGTACTTC. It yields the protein CASSPDRVGSSGSRGTQYF.

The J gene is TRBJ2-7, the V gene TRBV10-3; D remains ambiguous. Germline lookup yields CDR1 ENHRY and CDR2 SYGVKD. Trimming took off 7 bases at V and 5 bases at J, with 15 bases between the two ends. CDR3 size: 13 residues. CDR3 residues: CAITGSSFHEQYF. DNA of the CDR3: TGTGCCATCACGGGCTCCAGTTTTCACGAGCAGTACTTC.

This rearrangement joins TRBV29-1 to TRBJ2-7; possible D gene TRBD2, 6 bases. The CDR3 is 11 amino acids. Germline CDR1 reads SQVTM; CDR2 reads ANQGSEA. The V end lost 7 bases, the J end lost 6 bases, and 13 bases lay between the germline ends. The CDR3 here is CSARGASEQYF. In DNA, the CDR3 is TGCAGCGCTCGCGGGGCTAGCGAGCAGTACTTC.

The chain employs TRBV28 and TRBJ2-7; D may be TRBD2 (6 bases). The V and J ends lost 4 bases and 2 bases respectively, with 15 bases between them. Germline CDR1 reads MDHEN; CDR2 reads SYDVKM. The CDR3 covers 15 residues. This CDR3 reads CASSSGAGSAYEQYF. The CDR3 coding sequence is TGTGCCAGCAGTTCCGGAGCGGGTTCGGCCTACGAGCAGTACTTC.